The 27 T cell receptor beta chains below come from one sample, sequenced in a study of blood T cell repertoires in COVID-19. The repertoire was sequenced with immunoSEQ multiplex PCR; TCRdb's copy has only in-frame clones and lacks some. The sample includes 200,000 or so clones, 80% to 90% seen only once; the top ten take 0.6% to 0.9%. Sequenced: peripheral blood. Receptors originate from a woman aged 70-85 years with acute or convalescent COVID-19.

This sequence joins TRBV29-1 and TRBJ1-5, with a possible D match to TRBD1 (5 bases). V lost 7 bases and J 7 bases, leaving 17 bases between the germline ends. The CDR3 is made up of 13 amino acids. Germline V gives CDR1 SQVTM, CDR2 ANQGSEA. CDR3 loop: CSASWTPGQPQHF. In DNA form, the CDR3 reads TGCAGCGCCTCATGGACCCCAGGGCAGCCCCAGCATTTT.

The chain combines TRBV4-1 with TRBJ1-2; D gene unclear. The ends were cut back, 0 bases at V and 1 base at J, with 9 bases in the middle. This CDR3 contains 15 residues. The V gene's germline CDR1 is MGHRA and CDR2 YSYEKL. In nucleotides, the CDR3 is TGCGCCAGCAGCCAAGATCCCGAGGGTAACTATGGCTACACCTTC. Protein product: CASSQDPEGNYGYTF.

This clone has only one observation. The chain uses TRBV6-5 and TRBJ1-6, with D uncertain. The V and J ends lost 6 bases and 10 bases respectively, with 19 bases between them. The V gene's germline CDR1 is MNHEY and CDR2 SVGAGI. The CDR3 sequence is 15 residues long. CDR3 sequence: CASRWGRGRGSPLHF. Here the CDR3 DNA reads TGTGCCAGCAGATGGGGTCGAGGGAGAGGCTCACCCCTCCACTTT.

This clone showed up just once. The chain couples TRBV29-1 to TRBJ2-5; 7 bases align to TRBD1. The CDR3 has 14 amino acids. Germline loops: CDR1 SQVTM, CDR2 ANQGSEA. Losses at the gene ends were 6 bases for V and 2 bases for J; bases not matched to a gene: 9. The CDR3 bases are TGCAGCGTGGTAAGGGACAGTAAACAAGAGACCCAGTACTTC. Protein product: CSVVRDSKQETQYF.

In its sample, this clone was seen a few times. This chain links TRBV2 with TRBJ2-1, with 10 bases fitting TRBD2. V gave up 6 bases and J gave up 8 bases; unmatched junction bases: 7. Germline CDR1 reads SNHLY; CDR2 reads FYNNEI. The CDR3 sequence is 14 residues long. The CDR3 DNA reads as TGTGCCAGCAGGGGGACTAGCGTGTTCTATGAGCAGTTCTTC. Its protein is CASRGTSVFYEQFF.

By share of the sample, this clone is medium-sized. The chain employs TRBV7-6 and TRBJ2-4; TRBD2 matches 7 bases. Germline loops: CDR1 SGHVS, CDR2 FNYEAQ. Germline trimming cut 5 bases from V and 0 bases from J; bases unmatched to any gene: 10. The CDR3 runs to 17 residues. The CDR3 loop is CASSPDPGGLAKNIQYF. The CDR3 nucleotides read TGTGCCAGCAGCCCGGACCCGGGAGGATTAGCCAAAAACATTCAGTACTTC.

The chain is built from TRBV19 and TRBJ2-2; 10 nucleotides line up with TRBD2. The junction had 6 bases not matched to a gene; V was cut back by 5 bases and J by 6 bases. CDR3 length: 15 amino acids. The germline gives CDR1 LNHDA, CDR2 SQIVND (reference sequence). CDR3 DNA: TGTGCCAGTAGTGCACTTAGCGGGGGGCCCGGGGAGCTGTTTTTT. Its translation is CASSALSGGPGELFF.

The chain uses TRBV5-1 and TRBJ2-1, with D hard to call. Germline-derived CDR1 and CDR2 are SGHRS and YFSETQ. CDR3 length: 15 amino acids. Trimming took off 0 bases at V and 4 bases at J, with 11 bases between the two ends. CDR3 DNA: TGCGCCAGCAGCTTGGCGCCAGAACTATACAATGAGCAGTTCTTC. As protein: CASSLAPELYNEQFF. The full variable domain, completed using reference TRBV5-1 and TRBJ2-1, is KAGVTQTPRYLIKTRGQQVTLSCSPISGHRSVSWYQQTPGQGLQFLFEYFSETQRNKGNFPGRFSGRQFSNSRSEMNVSTLELGDSALYLCASSLAPELYNEQFFGPGTRLTVL.

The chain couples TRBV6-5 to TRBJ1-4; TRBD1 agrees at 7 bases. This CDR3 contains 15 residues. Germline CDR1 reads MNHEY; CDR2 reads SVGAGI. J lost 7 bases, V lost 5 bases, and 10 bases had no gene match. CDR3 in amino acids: CASSLTWDRFEKLFF. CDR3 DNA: TGTGCCAGCAGTCTAACCTGGGACAGATTTGAAAAACTGTTTTTT.

As DNA, the CDR3 is TGTGCCACCAGTGAGGGTGCAGGCTATGGCTACACCTTC. Its protein is CATSEGAGYGYTF. The chain is built from TRBV24-1 and TRBJ1-2; D is unresolved. There are 13 residues in the CDR3. The V gene lost 4 bases and the J gene lost 4 bases, with 9 bases spanning the gap. CDR1 KGHDR and CDR2 SFDVKD come from the germline V gene.

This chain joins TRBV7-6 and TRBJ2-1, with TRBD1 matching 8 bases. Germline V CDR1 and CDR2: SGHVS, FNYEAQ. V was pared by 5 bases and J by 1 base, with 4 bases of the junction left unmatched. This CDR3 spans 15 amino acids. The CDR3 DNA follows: TGTGCCAGCAGCCCGACAGGGGCATCCTACAATGAGCAGTTCTTC. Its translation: CASSPTGASYNEQFF.

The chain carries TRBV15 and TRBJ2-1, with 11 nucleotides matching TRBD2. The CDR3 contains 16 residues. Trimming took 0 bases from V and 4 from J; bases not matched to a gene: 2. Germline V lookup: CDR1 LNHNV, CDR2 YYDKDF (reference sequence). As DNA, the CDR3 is TGTGCCACCAGCAGAGAAAGGACTAGCGGGTACAATGAGCAGTTCTTC. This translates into CATSRERTSGYNEQFF.

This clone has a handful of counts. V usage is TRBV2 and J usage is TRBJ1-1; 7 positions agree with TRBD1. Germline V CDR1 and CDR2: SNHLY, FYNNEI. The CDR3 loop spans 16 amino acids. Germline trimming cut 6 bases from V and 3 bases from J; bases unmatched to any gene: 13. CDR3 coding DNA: TGTGCCAGCAGCATTATTCAGACAGGGATGCACACTGAAGCTTTCTTT. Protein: CASSIIQTGMHTEAFF.

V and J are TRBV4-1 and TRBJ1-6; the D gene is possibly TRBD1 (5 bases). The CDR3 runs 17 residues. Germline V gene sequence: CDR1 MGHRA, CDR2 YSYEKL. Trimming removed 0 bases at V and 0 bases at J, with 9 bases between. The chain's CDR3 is CASSQETDSSYNSPLHF. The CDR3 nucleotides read TGCGCCAGCAGCCAAGAAACCGACAGCTCCTATAATTCACCCCTCCACTTT.

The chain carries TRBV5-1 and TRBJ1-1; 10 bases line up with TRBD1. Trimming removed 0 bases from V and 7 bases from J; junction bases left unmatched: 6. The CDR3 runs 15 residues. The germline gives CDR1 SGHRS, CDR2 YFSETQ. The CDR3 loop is CASSLVGTGVVEAFF. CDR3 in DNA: TGCGCCAGCAGCTTGGTGGGGACAGGGGTGGTTGAAGCTTTCTTT.

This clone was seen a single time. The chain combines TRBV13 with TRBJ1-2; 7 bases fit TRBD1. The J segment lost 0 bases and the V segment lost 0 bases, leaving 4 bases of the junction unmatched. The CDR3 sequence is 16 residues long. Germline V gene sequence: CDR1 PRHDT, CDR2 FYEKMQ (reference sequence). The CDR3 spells CASSLGTGVTNYGYTF. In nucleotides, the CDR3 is TGTGCCAGCAGCTTAGGAACAGGGGTAACTAACTATGGCTACACCTTC.

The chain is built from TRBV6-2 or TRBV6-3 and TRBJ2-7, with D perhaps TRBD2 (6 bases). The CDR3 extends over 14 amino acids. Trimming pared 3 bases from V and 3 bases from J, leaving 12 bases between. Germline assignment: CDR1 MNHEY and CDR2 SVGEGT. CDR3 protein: CASSYRLRGYEQYF. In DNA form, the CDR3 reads TGTGCCAGCAGTTATAGGTTGCGGGGCTACGAGCAGTACTTC.

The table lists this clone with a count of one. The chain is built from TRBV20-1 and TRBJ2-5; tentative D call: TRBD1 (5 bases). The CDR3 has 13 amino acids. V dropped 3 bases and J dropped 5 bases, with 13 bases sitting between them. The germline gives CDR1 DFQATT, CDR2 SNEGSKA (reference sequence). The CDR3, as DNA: TGCAGTGCTAGTGGTCAGGGCCTCGAGACCCAGTACTTC. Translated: CSASGQGLETQYF.

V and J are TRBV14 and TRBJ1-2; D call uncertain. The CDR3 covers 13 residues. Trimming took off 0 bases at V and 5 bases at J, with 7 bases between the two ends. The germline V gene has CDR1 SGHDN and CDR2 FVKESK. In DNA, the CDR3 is TGTGCCAGCAGCCAAGATGGCTTTTATGGCTACACCTTC. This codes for CASSQDGFYGYTF.

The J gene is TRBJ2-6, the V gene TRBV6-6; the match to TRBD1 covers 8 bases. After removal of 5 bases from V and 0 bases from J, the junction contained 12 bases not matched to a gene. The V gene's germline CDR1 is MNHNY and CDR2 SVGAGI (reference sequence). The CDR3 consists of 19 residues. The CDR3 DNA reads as TGTGCCAGCAGTCCGGGACAGGCGGTCGTATTCTCTGGGGCCAACGTCCTGACTTTC. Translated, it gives CASSPGQAVVFSGANVLTF.

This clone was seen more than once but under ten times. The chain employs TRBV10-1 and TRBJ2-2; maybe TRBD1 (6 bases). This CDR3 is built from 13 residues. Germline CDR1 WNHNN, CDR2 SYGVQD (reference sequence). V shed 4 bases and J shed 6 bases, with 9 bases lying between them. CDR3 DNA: TGCGCCAGCAGTGGGACAGCGCCCGGGGAGCTGTTTTTT. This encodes CASSGTAPGELFF.

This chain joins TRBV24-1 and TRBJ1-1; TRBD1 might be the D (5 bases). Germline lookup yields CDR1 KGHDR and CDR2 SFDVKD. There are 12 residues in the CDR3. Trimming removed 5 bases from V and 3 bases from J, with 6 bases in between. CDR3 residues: CATSGRDTEAFF. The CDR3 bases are TGTGCCACCAGTGGCAGGGACACTGAAGCTTTCTTT.

The CDR3 loop is CASSESKGKNSPLHF. The CDR3 DNA follows: TGCGCCAGCAGTGAGTCGAAGGGGAAGAATTCACCCCTCCACTTT. The J gene is TRBJ1-6, the V gene TRBV10-1; a possible D gene is TRBD1 (5 bases). The CDR3 consists of 15 residues. Trimming shortened V by 0 bases and J by 7 bases, and 10 bases separated the two germline ends. Germline loops: CDR1 WNHNN, CDR2 SYGVQD (reference sequence).

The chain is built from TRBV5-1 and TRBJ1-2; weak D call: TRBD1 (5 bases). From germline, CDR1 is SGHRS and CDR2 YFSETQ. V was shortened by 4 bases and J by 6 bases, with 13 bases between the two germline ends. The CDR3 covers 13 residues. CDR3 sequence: CASSPSTDNGYTF. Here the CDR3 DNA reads TGCGCCAGCAGCCCATCGACAGACAATGGCTACACCTTC.

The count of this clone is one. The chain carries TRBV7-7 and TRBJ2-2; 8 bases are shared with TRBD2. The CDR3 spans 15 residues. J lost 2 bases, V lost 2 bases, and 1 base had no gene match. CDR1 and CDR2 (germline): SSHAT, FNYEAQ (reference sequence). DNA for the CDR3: TGTGCCAGCAGCTTAACTAGCGGAAACACCGGGGAGCTGTTTTTT. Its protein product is CASSLTSGNTGELFF. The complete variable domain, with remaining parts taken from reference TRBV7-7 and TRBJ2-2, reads GAGVSQSPRYKVTKRGQDVTLRCDPISSHATLYWYQQALGQGPEFLTYFNYEAQPDKSGLPSDRFSAERPEGSISTLTIQRTEQRDSAMYRCASSLTSGNTGELFFGEGSRLTVL.

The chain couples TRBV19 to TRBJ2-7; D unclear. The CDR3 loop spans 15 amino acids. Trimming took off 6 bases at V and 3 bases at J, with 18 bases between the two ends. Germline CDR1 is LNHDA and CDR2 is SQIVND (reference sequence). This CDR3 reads CASSESPGPDYEQYF. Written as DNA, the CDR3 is TGTGCCAGTAGCGAATCCCCTGGCCCAGACTACGAGCAGTACTTC. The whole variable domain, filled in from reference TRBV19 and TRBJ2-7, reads DGGITQSPKYLFRKEGQNVTLSCEQNLNHDAMYWYRQDPGQGLRLIYYSQIVNDFQKGDIAEGYSVSREKKESFPLTVTSAQKNPTAFYLCASSESPGPDYEQYFGPGTRLTVT.

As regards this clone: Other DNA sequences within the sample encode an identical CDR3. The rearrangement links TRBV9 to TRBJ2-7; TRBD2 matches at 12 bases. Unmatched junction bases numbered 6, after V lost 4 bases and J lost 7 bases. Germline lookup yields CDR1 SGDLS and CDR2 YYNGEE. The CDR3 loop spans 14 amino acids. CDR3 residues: CASSPRTSGGEQYF. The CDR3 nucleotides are TGTGCCAGCAGCCCTCGAACTAGCGGGGGGGAGCAGTACTTC. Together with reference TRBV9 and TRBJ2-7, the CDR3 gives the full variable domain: DSGVTQTPKHLITATGQRVTLRCSPRSGDLSVYWYQQSLDQGLQFLIQYYNGEERAKGNILERFSAQQFPDLHSELNLSSLELGDSALYFCASSPRTSGGEQYFGPGTRLTVT.